This T cell receptor beta chain appears in the sequencing data of a study of shared clonotypes between healthy human individuals. The protocol was immunoSEQ multiplex PCR, while the TCRdb copy is restricted to in-frame clones and leaves out a portion. Of about 460,000 clones listed, 60% to 80% are singletons. The CDR3 extends over 16 amino acids. Looked up from germline, CDR1 is SNHLY and CDR2 is FYNNEI. The V segment lost 6 bases and the J segment 10 bases; nucleotides outside the gene matches: 15. The chain recombines TRBV2 with TRBJ2-2; TRBD2 matches 9 bases. The sample consisted of PBMCs. This TCR was sampled from a woman aged 40 to 50 in good health. Some clones in this sample may be carry-over from other donors' samples. The CDR3 region is CASRGQREAEGVELFF. DNA of the CDR3: TGTGCCAGCAGAGGCCAGCGGGAGGCTGAAGGGGTGGAGCTGTTTTTT.